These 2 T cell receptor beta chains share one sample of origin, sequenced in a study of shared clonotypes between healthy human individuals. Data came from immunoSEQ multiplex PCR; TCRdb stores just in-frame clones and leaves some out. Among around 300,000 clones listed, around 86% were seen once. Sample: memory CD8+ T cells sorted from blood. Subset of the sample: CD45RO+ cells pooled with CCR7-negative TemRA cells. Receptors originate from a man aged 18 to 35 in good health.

The CDR3 DNA follows: TGTGCCAGCAGCTTAGGCGGGCTAAGCTCCTACGAGCAGTACTTC. The encoded protein is CASSLGGLSSYEQYF. The chain uses TRBV7-8 and TRBJ2-7, with TRBD2 as a possible D gene (5 bases). The V gene's germline CDR1 is SGHVS and CDR2 FQNEAQ. The CDR3 totals 15 residues. The V gene lost 1 base and the J gene lost 0 bases, with 10 bases spanning the gap.

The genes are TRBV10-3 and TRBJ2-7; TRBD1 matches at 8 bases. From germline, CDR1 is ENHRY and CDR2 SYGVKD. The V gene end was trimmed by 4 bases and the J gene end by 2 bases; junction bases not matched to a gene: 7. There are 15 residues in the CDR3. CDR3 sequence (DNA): TGTGCCATCAGTGTCCCTAGGGACAGGACCTACGAGCAGTACTTC. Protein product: CAISVPRDRTYEQYF.